This T cell receptor beta chain is from a study of cytomegalovirus exposure and HLA in healthy donors. The study ran its PCR with 60 Vbeta and 13 Jbeta primers. Assay: immunoSEQ multiplex PCR; the TCRdb copy retains only in-frame clones and omits some. The sample lists about 90,000 clones; 65% to 85% were seen once. Trimming took off 4 bases at V and 5 bases at J, with 8 bases between the two ends. This CDR3 is 11 amino acids long. Germline lookup yields CDR1 GTSNPN and CDR2 SVGIG (reference sequence). Regarding the study as a whole: Reportedly, TCR beta sequences accurately predicted HLA-A and HLA-B alleles in most subjects.

In this sample, this clone turned up a few times. The antigen remains undetermined. Specimen: PBMCs. The chain is built from TRBV30 and TRBJ1-2; D gene unclear. The receptor was isolated from a man younger than 35 in good health and CMV-seronegative. CDR3 nucleotides: TGTGCCTGGACCGCTCGGTATGGCTACACCTTC. Its translation is CAWTARYGYTF.